These T cell receptor beta chains were read from a single sample in a study of blood T cell repertoires in COVID-19. The protocol was immunoSEQ multiplex PCR, while the TCRdb copy is restricted to in-frame clones and leaves out a portion. The table shows about 250,000 clones, with about 83% occurring only once. What was sequenced was peripheral blood. These receptor sequences come from a woman older than 75 with COVID-19, enrolled during active disease. CDR3s include the opening cysteine and the closing phenylalanine or tryptophan. D genes are given only for firm matches. Not every row has a clone size; where given, it reads once, few, many or a size class.

D gene: .; clone size: .; V gene: TRBV18; J gene: TRBJ1-5; CDR3 protein: CASSPDSLGNQPQHF; CDR3 DNA: TGTGCCAGCTCCCCGGACAGTCTGGGCAATCAGCCCCAGCATTTT
D gene: .; clone size: .; V gene: TRBV27; J gene: TRBJ1-2; CDR3 protein: CASSSPRRGYGYTF; CDR3 DNA: TGTGCCAGCAGTTCGCCCCGGAGGGGCTATGGCTACACCTTC
D gene: .; clone size: few; V gene: TRBV3-1/TRBV3-2; J gene: TRBJ2-5; CDR3 protein: CASSSRVQETQYF; CDR3 DNA: TGTGCCAGCAGCTCTCGGGTCCAAGAGACCCAGTACTTC
D gene: .; clone size: .; V gene: TRBV5-1; J gene: TRBJ1-2; CDR3 protein: CASSPLNYGYTF; CDR3 DNA: TGCGCCAGCAGTCCCCTCAACTATGGCTACACCTTC
D gene: .; clone size: .; V gene: TRBV28; J gene: TRBJ1-1; CDR3 protein: CASSYRGGSRTEAFF; CDR3 DNA: TGTGCCAGCAGCTACCGCGGGGGGAGCCGGACTGAAGCTTTCTTT
D gene: TRBD1; clone size: .; V gene: TRBV19; J gene: TRBJ1-6; CDR3 protein: CASSTTGLNSPLHF; CDR3 DNA: TGTGCCAGTAGTACGACAGGGCTAAATTCACCCCTCCACTTT
D gene: TRBD1; clone size: few; V gene: TRBV19; J gene: TRBJ1-5; CDR3 protein: CASSTNHRGTQPQHF; CDR3 DNA: TGTGCCAGTAGTACTAATCACAGGGGAACGCAGCCCCAGCATTTT
D gene: .; clone size: .; V gene: TRBV10-3; J gene: TRBJ1-3; CDR3 protein: CAISESQGSGNTIYF; CDR3 DNA: TGTGCCATCAGTGAGTCGCAGGGTTCTGGAAACACCATATATTTT
D gene: TRBD1; clone size: .; V gene: TRBV9; J gene: TRBJ1-5; CDR3 protein: CASSSVPGTDHIQPQHF; CDR3 DNA: TGTGCCAGCAGCTCCGTTCCCGGGACAGATCATATCCAGCCCCAGCATTTT
D gene: .; clone size: .; V gene: TRBV7-8; J gene: TRBJ1-4; CDR3 protein: CASSLTGPNEKLFF; CDR3 DNA: TGTGCCAGCAGCTTAACAGGACCTAATGAAAAACTGTTTTTT
D gene: .; clone size: .; V gene: TRBV10-1; J gene: TRBJ1-3; CDR3 protein: CASSRTNSGNTIYF; CDR3 DNA: TGCGCCAGCAGTCGGACAAACTCTGGAAACACCATATATTTT
D gene: .; clone size: .; V gene: TRBV7-9; J gene: TRBJ2-2; CDR3 protein: CASSRRAGTGELFF; CDR3 DNA: TGTGCCAGCAGCCGGAGGGCAGGCACCGGGGAGCTGTTTTTT
D gene: .; clone size: .; V gene: TRBV7-6; J gene: TRBJ1-6; CDR3 protein: CASSAEISYNSPLHF; CDR3 DNA: TGTGCCAGCAGCGCGGAGATCTCCTATAATTCACCCCTCCACTTT